The source of this T cell receptor beta chain is a study of blood T cell repertoires in COVID-19. Background on the study: Sources were T cells, B-cell-depleted T cells, or PBMCs; the material itself was cDNA or gDNA.

In the source study's methods: Reference gene primers were amplified, and this amplification served to estimate nucleated cell counts. The protocol was immunoSEQ multiplex PCR, while the TCRdb copy is restricted to in-frame clones and leaves out a portion. The V and J calls and clone size were taken over from that table, and D and trimming were inferred from the DNA. Of roughly 200,000 clones listed, approximately 92% are singletons. The participants were between about 18 and 95 years old and came from 24 US areas. V gave up 10 bases and J gave up 2 bases, with 13 bases separating them. Germline values: CDR1 SNHLY, CDR2 FYNNEI. The CDR3 runs 13 residues.

The specimen was PBMCs or T cells enriched from blood (not recorded which). This receptor was taken from a woman between 35 and 50 years old with acute COVID-19. The chain couples TRBV2 to TRBJ2-3; D is possibly TRBD2 (5 bases). The CDR3 loop reads CAISEAFTDTQYF. CDR3 nucleotides: TGTGCCATCTCGGAGGCCTTCACAGATACGCAGTATTTT.